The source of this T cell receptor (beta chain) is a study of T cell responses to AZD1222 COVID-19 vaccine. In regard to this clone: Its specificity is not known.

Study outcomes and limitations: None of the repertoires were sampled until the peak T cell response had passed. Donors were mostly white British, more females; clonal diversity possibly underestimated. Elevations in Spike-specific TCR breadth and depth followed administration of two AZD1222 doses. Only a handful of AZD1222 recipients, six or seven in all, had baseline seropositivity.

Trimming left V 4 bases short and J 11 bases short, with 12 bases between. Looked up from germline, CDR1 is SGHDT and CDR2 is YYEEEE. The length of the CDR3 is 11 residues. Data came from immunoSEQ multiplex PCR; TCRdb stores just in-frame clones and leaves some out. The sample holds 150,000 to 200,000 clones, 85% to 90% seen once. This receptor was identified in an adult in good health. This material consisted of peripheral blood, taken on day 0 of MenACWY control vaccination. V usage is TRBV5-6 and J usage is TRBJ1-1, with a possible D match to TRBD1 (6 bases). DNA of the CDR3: TGTGCCAGCAGCACACAGGGTGTCGCTTTCTTT. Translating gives CASSTQGVAFF.